Below, 4 T cell receptor beta chains from the same sample are listed, as sequenced in a study of T-cell reconstitution after alpha-beta-depleted transplantation in children. Preparing the TCRbeta library involved the use of unique molecular identifiers. One entry per CDR3 protein results from TCRdb running MiXCR on the PCR reads. The sample has tens of thousands of distinct CDR3 sequences; over 6.5% are singletons. No antigen has been assigned to these receptors. Findings of the study overall: Where alpha-beta T cells came from about two months after transplant was reportedly several hundred expanded graft clones.

Sequencing used peripheral blood, obtained 60 days after TCRalphabeta/CD19-depleted stem cell transplant. The source is a child less than two years old who had a stem cell transplant for acute myeloid leukemia, so the T cells may come from the graft donor.

There are many counts of this clonotype. Since a much larger clone is just one base distant, this may be a read error. V gene TRBV4-3 combines with J gene TRBJ1-2; 9 bases are a match to TRBD1. Germline assignment: CDR1 LGHNA and CDR2 YSLEER. The CDR3 covers 16 residues. CDR3 nucleotides: TGCGCCAACAGCCAAGAATGGGACAGGGCGTTATATGGCTACACCTTC. This codes for CANSQEWDRALYGYTF.

This clonotype was detected ten times or more. This chain uses TRBV21-1 with TRBJ2-7; the table calls TRBD1, which could not be checked here. TRBV21-1 counts as a pseudogene. The CDR3 consists of 12 residues. The CDR3 coding sequence is TGTGCCAGCAGCAAAGGGACAAGCGAGCAGTACTTC. Amino acids: CASSKGTSEQYF.

This clonotype was counted at least ten times. This chain connects TRBV7-3 to TRBJ2-1, with D maybe TRBD2 (6 bases). Germline V lookup: CDR1 SGHTA, CDR2 FQGTGA. The V end lost 4 bases, the J end lost 0 bases, and 10 bases lay between the germline ends. The CDR3 runs to 15 residues. CDR3 DNA sequence: TGTGCCAGCAGCTCACAGACTAGCTCCTACAATGAGCAGTTCTTC. Translated, it gives CASSSQTSSYNEQFF. Supplemented by reference TRBV7-3 and TRBJ2-1, the full variable domain reads GAGVSQTPSNKVTEKGKYVELRCDPISGHTALYWYRQSLGQGPEFLIYFQGTGAADDSGLPNDRFFAVRPEGSVSTLKIQRTERGDSAVYLCASSSQTSSYNEQFFGPGTRLTVL.

This clonotype came up many times. The chain combines TRBV6-2 or TRBV6-3 with TRBJ2-1, with TRBD1 matching over 7 bases. The CDR3 runs to 16 residues. V lost 5 bases to trimming and J lost 4 bases; unmatched junction nucleotides: 11. The germline gives CDR1 MNHEY, CDR2 SVGEGT. The CDR3 loop is CASSTFRQGSYNEQFF. CDR3 in DNA: TGTGCCAGCAGTACCTTCAGACAGGGCTCTTACAATGAGCAGTTCTTC.